The 18 T cell receptor beta chains presented below share a single source sample, sequenced in a study of technical replicates of blood from several donors. TCRdb's table, derived via immunoSEQ multiplex PCR, lists solely in-frame clones and lacks some. Among 83,000 or so clones, over 85% were seen once, and the ten largest hold more than 0.2%. The sample consisted of T cells isolated from PBMCs. These receptor sequences come from a human donor in good health.

The chain carries TRBV28 and TRBJ1-2; 7 bases are shared with TRBD1. The V and J ends lost 2 bases and 2 bases, in that order; junction bases with no gene match: 5. This CDR3 has 15 residues. CDR1 MDHEN and CDR2 SYDVKM come from the germline V gene. The CDR3 DNA follows: TGTGCCAGCAGTTTACCACAGGGGCTCAACTATGGCTACACCTTC. It yields the protein CASSLPQGLNYGYTF.

The rearrangement uses TRBV5-4 and TRBJ2-2, with D possibly being TRBD1 (5 bases). V lost 1 base, J lost 5 bases, and 12 bases lay in between. The germline V gene encodes CDR1 SGHNT and CDR2 YYREEE (reference sequence). There are 15 residues in the CDR3. CDR3 region: CASSLRQGNTGELFF. CDR3 DNA: TGTGCCAGCAGCTTGAGGCAGGGCAATACCGGGGAGCTGTTTTTT.

Here the CDR3 DNA reads TGTGCCAGCAGTGAAGAATCAGGACATGTAGCCAAAAACATTCAGTACTTC. It translates to CASSEESGHVAKNIQYF. The chain is built from TRBV6-1 and TRBJ2-4; maybe TRBD1 (5 bases). The CDR3 sequence is 17 residues long. Deletions cut 1 base from V and 0 bases from J, with 13 bases between. The germline V gene has CDR1 MNHNS and CDR2 SASEGT.

This clone has only a few counts. The chain uses TRBV28 and TRBJ1-1; 9 nucleotides agree with TRBD1. V lost 3 bases to trimming and J lost 3 bases; unmatched junction nucleotides: 11. The CDR3 is 17 amino acids. Germline CDR1 and CDR2: MDHEN and SYDVKM. The CDR3 bases are TGTGCCAGCAGTTTGAGGCTCGGGAGGACAGGGGACACTGAAGCTTTCTTT. Translated: CASSLRLGRTGDTEAFF.

A remark on this clone: A read error may account for a junction end that differs from germline. The chain has TRBV7-7 and TRBJ2-5, with 10 bases aligning to TRBD2. CDR3 length equals 16 residues. In germline, CDR1 is SSHAT, CDR2 FNYEAQ (reference sequence). The CDR3 DNA reads TGTGCTAGCAGCCCTTCGCTAGCGGGGGCCCAAGAGACCCAGTACTTC. Translation: CASSPSLAGAQETQYF.

V and J are TRBV29-1 and TRBJ1-4, with no clear D. This CDR3 has 12 residues. Germline V gene sequence: CDR1 SQVTM, CDR2 ANQGSEA. The V end lost 1 base, the J end lost 8 bases, and 8 bases lay between the germline ends. CDR3 sequence reads: CSVEVGQEKLFF. CDR3 coding DNA: TGCAGCGTTGAAGTGGGCCAAGAAAAACTGTTTTTT.

J is TRBJ2-1 and V is TRBV29-1; maybe TRBD2 (5 bases). V lost 7 bases to trimming and J lost 6 bases, with 7 bases between them. Germline lookup yields CDR1 SQVTM and CDR2 ANQGSEA. CDR3 length equals 10 residues. The CDR3 region has the DNA TGCAGCGGAGGGCGCAATGAGCAGTTCTTC. This sequence encodes CSGGRNEQFF.

This chain connects TRBV28 to TRBJ1-4; D possibly corresponds to TRBD1 (6 bases). Per germline, CDR1 MDHEN and CDR2 SYDVKM. This CDR3 contains 16 residues. Trimming shortened V by 4 bases and J by 0 bases, and 12 bases separated the two germline ends. The chain's CDR3 is CASSSSRGTTNEKLFF. In DNA form, the CDR3 reads TGTGCCAGCAGTTCTTCCAGGGGAACAACTAATGAAAAACTGTTTTTT.

V is TRBV6-4 and J is TRBJ1-5; D remains unclear. The CDR3 is 13 amino acids. The germline V and J ends were trimmed by 0 bases and 10 bases, with 10 bases remaining between them. Germline CDR1 and CDR2: MRHNA and SNTAGT. CDR3 sequence reads: CASSDSITEPQHF. For the CDR3, the DNA is TGTGCCAGCAGTGACTCCATAACAGAACCCCAGCATTTT.

The chain uses TRBV10-1 and TRBJ2-1; TRBD1 might be the D (5 bases). This CDR3 comprises 14 residues. The V gene's germline CDR1 is WNHNN and CDR2 SYGVQD (reference sequence). The V gene lost 4 bases and the J gene lost 0 bases, with 7 bases spanning the gap. The CDR3 nucleotides read TGCGCCAGCAGTGCAGGGAACTCCTACAATGAGCAGTTCTTC. This translates into CASSAGNSYNEQFF.

V usage is TRBV2 and J usage is TRBJ1-1; the D is unclear. The CDR3 has 11 amino acids. Trimming shortened V by 5 bases and J by 3 bases, and 4 bases separated the two germline ends. Germline CDR1 SNHLY, CDR2 FYNNEI. In DNA form, the CDR3 reads TGTGCCAGCAGTCTTGACACTGAAGCTTTCTTT. Its translation is CASSLDTEAFF.

The J gene is TRBJ1-6, the V gene TRBV11-3; weak D call: TRBD1 (6 bases). Germline CDR1 is SGHNT and CDR2 is YENEEA. The CDR3 spans 15 residues. The ends were cut back, 0 bases at V and 9 bases at J, with 12 bases in the middle. The CDR3 here is CASSLDRGDFSPLHF. CDR3 bases: TGTGCCAGCAGCTTAGACAGGGGTGACTTTTCACCCCTCCACTTT.

The chain recombines TRBV5-1 with TRBJ2-7; weak D call: TRBD2 (7 bases). The ends were cut back, 0 bases at V and 7 bases at J, with 20 bases in the middle. Germline CDR1 reads SGHRS; CDR2 reads YFSETQ. This CDR3 has 16 amino acids. The chain's CDR3 is CASSLASVGGPVEQYF. The CDR3 nucleotides read TGCGCCAGCAGCTTGGCCTCCGTGGGGGGGCCAGTAGAGCAGTACTTC.

The rearrangement joins TRBV4-1 to TRBJ2-7; D is perhaps TRBD2 (5 bases). Germline V gene lookup returns CDR1 MGHRA and CDR2 YSYEKL. CDR3 length equals 14 residues. Trimming stripped 3 bases from V and 0 bases from J, with 9 bases between. As DNA, the CDR3 is TGCGCCAGCAGCCAGACGGGGTCCTCCTACGAGCAGTACTTC. This translates into CASSQTGSSYEQYF.

J is TRBJ2-3 and V is TRBV10-3; D may be TRBD1 (7 bases). Trimming left V 8 bases short and J 4 bases short, with 16 bases between. The CDR3 is 14 residues long. CDR1 is ENHRY and CDR2 is SYGVKD in the germline V gene. DNA of the CDR3: TGTGCCATCGCCAGGCAGGGGGGATCAGATACGCAGTATTTT. This encodes CAIARQGGSDTQYF.

This clone was seen just once. The V gene is TRBV5-5, the J gene TRBJ1-6, with D maybe TRBD1 (5 bases). Germline assignment: CDR1 SGHKS and CDR2 YYEKEE (reference sequence). Trimming stripped 4 bases from V and 5 bases from J, with 19 bases between. The CDR3 runs 17 residues. CDR3 in DNA: TGTGCCAGCAGCCCGGGGCGGGGGTCATTCGATAATTCACCCCTCCACTTT. Protein product: CASSPGRGSFDNSPLHF. Full variable domain (rest looked up from reference TRBV5-5 and TRBJ1-6): DAGVTQSPTHLIKTRGQQVTLRCSPISGHKSVSWYQQVLGQGPQFIFQYYEKEERGRGNFPDRFSARQFPNYSSELNVNALLLGDSALYLCASSPGRGSFDNSPLHFGNGTRLTVT.

V and J are TRBV7-9 and TRBJ2-2, with TRBD1 as a possible D gene (5 bases). Trimming took off 2 bases at V and 6 bases at J, with 10 bases between the two ends. There are 14 residues in the CDR3. Germline V gene sequence: CDR1 SEHNR, CDR2 FQNEAQ (reference sequence). As DNA, the CDR3 is TGTGCCAGCAGCTTACAGGGCTCCCCCGGGGAGCTGTTTTTT. Amino acids: CASSLQGSPGELFF.

This clone was recorded only once. The rearrangement joins TRBV10-3 to TRBJ2-7, with 7 bases matching TRBD1. Germline V gives CDR1 ENHRY, CDR2 SYGVKD. CDR3 length equals 14 residues. The V segment lost 10 bases and the J segment 0 bases; nucleotides outside the gene matches: 9. The CDR3 nucleotides are TGTGCCACCTCAGGGGGTATACCCTCCTACGAGCAGTACTTC. Translation: CATSGGIPSYEQYF.